This paragraph reports one T cell receptor beta chain. It has no known antigen specificity. No base quality information exists; no much larger clone differs at one position. From its cysteine to its phenylalanine, the CDR3 spans 18 amino acids. Only the CDR3 DNA stays, 54 bases, in frame from base 1. The germline ends are 22 bases apart after V is trimmed by 2 bases and J by 5 bases. From the germline V gene, CDR1 is MNHEY and CDR2 is SVGEGT. Library prep was done by PCR. Sequencing instrument: Illumina HiSeq 2500. To normalize quantification of the TCRbeta repertoire, the TCR libraries were built with molecular barcoding that relied on unique molecular identifiers. TCRdb reran the public reads through fastp at Q25 and MiXCR, keeping productive beta chains. Duplicate CDR3 protein sequences are folded into a single record with the most common DNA and genes. This sample comprises tens of thousands of distinct CDR3 sequences, about 16% of them detected only once. The ten largest clones take up 15% to 20% of the sample.

The intended sense of this specimen's treatment or condition label: allogeneic hematopoietic cell transplantation with graft depleted of TCRalphabeta T cells and CD19 B cells. The children who served as transplant recipients had been given grafts of TCRalphabeta/CD19-depleted allogeneic hematopoietic cells. The entry originates in a study of T-cell reconstitution after alpha-beta-depleted transplantation in children (dated by TCRdb to about 2016). About the full investigation: The study quantitatively tracked T-cell immune reconstitution after TCRalphabeta/CD19-depleted allogeneic hematopoietic cell transplantation in children using TCR repertoire profiling. Findings and caveats that apply to the study as a whole: Over subsequent months, a decline in hyperexpanded clone frequencies was noted, and after one year, T-cell counts and TCRbeta diversity were mostly ascribed to newly produced T cells. The apparently early alphabetaT-cell count recovery about two months after transplant was reportedly dependent on only several hundred rapidly expanded clones derived from non-depleted graft cells. In some patients, the high TCRbeta diversity seen at day 60 was put down to recipient T cells and intrathymic progenitors that had survived conditioning.

The rearrangement combines TRBV6-2 or TRBV6-3 with TRBJ2-1, with TRBD2 as a weak D call on 6 bases. The TCR comes from a male patient aged 2-9 years who had a stem cell transplant for acute lymphoblastic leukemia, so the T cells may come from the graft donor. The sample was PBMCs, mostly from graft donor cells, taken 180 days after TCRalphabeta/CD19-depleted stem cell transplant. The CDR3 has the sequence CASSYGFDGGVMHNEQFF. The nucleotide sequence is given as TGTGCCAGCAGTTACGGTTTCGATGGCGGGGTGATGCACAATGAGCAGTTCTTC.